This TCR beta chain was observed in a study of blood T cell repertoires in COVID-19. Study details: From the United States, Italy and Spain came samples of acute and convalescent COVID-19. PBMCs, B-cell-depleted T cells, or T cells provided the cDNA or gDNA that made up the material.

The CDR3 is 13 amino acids. Germline V gives CDR1 KGHSH, CDR2 LQKENI. V lost 5 bases to trimming and J lost 4 bases, with 12 bases between them. The authors' processing: From reference gene primer amplification, estimates of nucleated cell counts were derived. Clones were read by immunoSEQ multiplex PCR, and TCRdb kept only the in-frame ones, dropping some. D and trimming were read from the DNA, whereas the V and J calls and clone size are those reported in that table. Here the sample spans 130,000 to 150,000 clones, roughly 80% being singletons. Sequenced material: peripheral blood. This receptor was obtained from a woman aged 80 or over with acute or convalescent COVID-19. The chain employs TRBV18 and TRBJ2-7; TRBD1 is a possible D gene (6 bases). CDR3 DNA sequence: TGTGCCAGCTCAGAACAGGGATTATACGAGCAGTACTTC. It codes for CASSEQGLYEQYF.